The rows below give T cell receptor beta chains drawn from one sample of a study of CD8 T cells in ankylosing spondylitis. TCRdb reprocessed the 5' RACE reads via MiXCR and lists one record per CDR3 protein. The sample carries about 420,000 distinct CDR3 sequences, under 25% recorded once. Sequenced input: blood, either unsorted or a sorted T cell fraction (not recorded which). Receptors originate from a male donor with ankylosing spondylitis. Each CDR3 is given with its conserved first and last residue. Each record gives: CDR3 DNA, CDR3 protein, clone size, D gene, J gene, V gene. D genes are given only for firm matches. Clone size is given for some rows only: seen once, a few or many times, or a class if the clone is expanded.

CDR3 DNA: TGTGCCAGCAGTTACGCGTACCGGAACTACGAGCAGTACTTC
CDR3 protein: CASSYAYRNYEQYF
clone size: few
D gene: -
J gene: TRBJ2-7
V gene: TRBV6-2/TRBV6-3

CDR3 DNA: TGTGCCAGCATGGCCGCGGCAGACGGACATGGGGATACGCAGTATTTT
CDR3 protein: CASMAAADGHGDTQYF
clone size: few
D gene: -
J gene: TRBJ2-3
V gene: TRBV6-1

CDR3 DNA: TGCGCCAGCAGCACCGGGACTAGCGGGTTTCTATATACGCAGTATTTT
CDR3 protein: CASSTGTSGFLYTQYF
clone size: few
D gene: TRBD2
J gene: TRBJ2-3
V gene: TRBV5-1

CDR3 DNA: TGTGCCAGCAGTATGTCAGGGGCCGCCTGGTCTGGAAACACCATATATTTT
CDR3 protein: CASSMSGAAWSGNTIYF
clone size: few
D gene: -
J gene: TRBJ1-3
V gene: TRBV28

CDR3 DNA: TGTGCCAGCAGCTTATTATACGGTACCCCTTACAATGAGCAGTTCTTC
CDR3 protein: CASSLLYGTPYNEQFF
clone size: -
D gene: -
J gene: TRBJ2-1
V gene: TRBV2

CDR3 DNA: TGTGCCAGCAGTGTGGAGCAGCACATGAACACTGAAGCTTTCTTT
CDR3 protein: CASSVEQHMNTEAFF
clone size: few
D gene: -
J gene: TRBJ1-1
V gene: TRBV2

CDR3 DNA: TGTGCCAGCGGACAGAGAAATCAGCCCCAGCATTTT
CDR3 protein: CASGQRNQPQHF
clone size: -
D gene: -
J gene: TRBJ1-5
V gene: TRBV6-6

CDR3 DNA: TGCAGTGGAGGAACCTACGAGCAGTACTTC
CDR3 protein: CSGGTYEQYF
clone size: few
D gene: -
J gene: TRBJ2-7
V gene: TRBV20-1

CDR3 DNA: TGTGCCAGCAGCTGCGTCCGGACAGGGAGAATGAACACTGAAGCTTTCTTT
CDR3 protein: CASSCVRTGRMNTEAFF
clone size: few
D gene: TRBD1
J gene: TRBJ1-1
V gene: TRBV7-3

CDR3 DNA: TGTGCCAGCAGCCAAGAGGGCCGGGACGGATCCTACGAGCAGTACTTC
CDR3 protein: CASSQEGRDGSYEQYF
clone size: -
D gene: -
J gene: TRBJ2-7
V gene: TRBV4-2

CDR3 DNA: TGTGCCAGCAGCCGACTCGGCGGGAGGGGAGGCACAGATACGCAGTATTTT
CDR3 protein: CASSRLGGRGGTDTQYF
clone size: many
D gene: TRBD2
J gene: TRBJ2-3
V gene: TRBV5-5

CDR3 DNA: TGCGCCAGCAGCTTGAGTCCACGGGAGCTGTTTTTT
CDR3 protein: CASSLSPRELFF
clone size: -
D gene: -
J gene: TRBJ2-2
V gene: TRBV5-1

CDR3 DNA: TGTGCCACCAGCAGAGATGTAAGTCATAGCAATCAGCCCCAGCATTTT
CDR3 protein: CATSRDVSHSNQPQHF
clone size: few
D gene: -
J gene: TRBJ1-5
V gene: TRBV15

CDR3 DNA: TGTGCCAGCAGGGCGACGTCCGGGGCTCCATACAATGAGCAGTTCTTC
CDR3 protein: CASRATSGAPYNEQFF
clone size: -
D gene: -
J gene: TRBJ2-1
V gene: TRBV7-2

CDR3 DNA: TGTGCCAGCAATTTAGACAGGGACACTGAAGCTTTCTTT
CDR3 protein: CASNLDRDTEAFF
clone size: few
D gene: TRBD1
J gene: TRBJ1-1
V gene: TRBV6-5

CDR3 DNA: TGCGCCAGCAGCTTGTCTAGCGGGATCTACGGGGAGCTGTTTTTT
CDR3 protein: CASSLSSGIYGELFF
clone size: many
D gene: TRBD2
J gene: TRBJ2-2
V gene: TRBV5-1

CDR3 DNA: TGCAGCGTAAGACAGGCCGATCAGCCCCAGCATTTT
CDR3 protein: CSVRQADQPQHF
clone size: -
D gene: -
J gene: TRBJ1-5
V gene: TRBV29-1

CDR3 DNA: TGCGCCAGCAGCTTGATGAGCGGATTGAACACCGGGGAGCTGTTTTTT
CDR3 protein: CASSLMSGLNTGELFF
clone size: few
D gene: -
J gene: TRBJ2-2
V gene: TRBV5-1

CDR3 DNA: TGCAGTGCCGATAGGACAGGGGAGTCAGCTTTCTTT
CDR3 protein: CSADRTGESAFF
clone size: many
D gene: TRBD1
J gene: TRBJ1-1
V gene: TRBV20-1

CDR3 DNA: TGTGCCAGTAATAGAGGACGAGGGGAAAAACTGTTTTTT
CDR3 protein: CASNRGRGEKLFF
clone size: -
D gene: -
J gene: TRBJ1-4
V gene: TRBV19

CDR3 DNA: TGTGCCAGCAGTTTTCAGGGAACTAGCACAGATACGCAGTATTTT
CDR3 protein: CASSFQGTSTDTQYF
clone size: few
D gene: -
J gene: TRBJ2-3
V gene: TRBV12-3/TRBV12-4

CDR3 DNA: TGCAGCGTTTCGGACATCTACTCCTACAATGAGCAGTTCTTC
CDR3 protein: CSVSDIYSYNEQFF
clone size: -
D gene: -
J gene: TRBJ2-1
V gene: TRBV29-1

CDR3 DNA: TGCGCCAGCAGCTTGGGTGAGGGCATTAGCCCTGAAGCTTTCTTT
CDR3 protein: CASSLGEGISPEAFF
clone size: few
D gene: -
J gene: TRBJ1-1
V gene: TRBV5-1

CDR3 DNA: TGTGCCAGCAGCCAATTGGGGCTAGCCCAGGAGACCCAGTACTTC
CDR3 protein: CASSQLGLAQETQYF
clone size: -
D gene: -
J gene: TRBJ2-5
V gene: TRBV3-1

CDR3 DNA: TGTGCCAGCAGTCCCCTCGAACACTACAATGAGCAGTTCTTC
CDR3 protein: CASSPLEHYNEQFF
clone size: -
D gene: -
J gene: TRBJ2-1
V gene: TRBV12-3/TRBV12-4

CDR3 DNA: TGCAGTGCTAGAGGCGGGAACGGCGGCTACACCTTC
CDR3 protein: CSARGGNGGYTF
clone size: -
D gene: -
J gene: TRBJ1-2
V gene: TRBV20-1

CDR3 DNA: TGCGCCAGCAAACTTAGCGGGACCAACTACGAGCAGTACTTC
CDR3 protein: CASKLSGTNYEQYF
clone size: few
D gene: TRBD2
J gene: TRBJ2-7
V gene: TRBV5-1

CDR3 DNA: TGTGCCAGCAGCACCGGGGGTAGCGGGGTGAGGCACGAGCAGTACTTC
CDR3 protein: CASSTGGSGVRHEQYF
clone size: -
D gene: TRBD2
J gene: TRBJ2-7
V gene: TRBV28

CDR3 DNA: TGTGCCAGCAGTGAAGGGGGTCACGAGCAGTTCTTC
CDR3 protein: CASSEGGHEQFF
clone size: -
D gene: -
J gene: TRBJ2-1
V gene: TRBV25-1

CDR3 DNA: TGCGCCAGCAGCGCGGGACTGGAGACCCAGTACTTC
CDR3 protein: CASSAGLETQYF
clone size: -
D gene: -
J gene: TRBJ2-5
V gene: TRBV5-1

CDR3 DNA: TGTGCCAGCAGACCCCGGGACAGGGCTAACGGGGAGCTGTTTTTT
CDR3 protein: CASRPRDRANGELFF
clone size: -
D gene: TRBD1
J gene: TRBJ2-2
V gene: TRBV28

CDR3 DNA: TGTGCCAGCCCGGGTCCGAACACTGAAGCTTTCTTT
CDR3 protein: CASPGPNTEAFF
clone size: -
D gene: -
J gene: TRBJ1-1
V gene: TRBV28

CDR3 DNA: TGTGCCAGTAGTCCACCCCGGCCATACAATGAGCAGTTCTTC
CDR3 protein: CASSPPRPYNEQFF
clone size: -
D gene: -
J gene: TRBJ2-1
V gene: TRBV19

CDR3 DNA: TGTGCCAGCAGTGAGGCGTCAGGGGGCCGCGGTGAGCAGTTCTTC
CDR3 protein: CASSEASGGRGEQFF
clone size: few
D gene: TRBD1
J gene: TRBJ2-1
V gene: TRBV2

CDR3 DNA: TGTGCCAGCTCACCCACCGCGGGGGGGGTGGTGGGTCAGCCCCAGCATTTT
CDR3 protein: CASSPTAGGVVGQPQHF
clone size: few
D gene: -
J gene: TRBJ1-5
V gene: TRBV18

CDR3 DNA: TGTGCCAGCAGCGAGGACAGGAGGGACTCTGGAAACACCATATATTTT
CDR3 protein: CASSEDRRDSGNTIYF
clone size: -
D gene: TRBD1
J gene: TRBJ1-3
V gene: TRBV7-3

CDR3 DNA: TGTGCCAGCAGATCGCGGGGTGGCTCCTACAATGAGCAGTTCTTC
CDR3 protein: CASRSRGGSYNEQFF
clone size: -
D gene: -
J gene: TRBJ2-1
V gene: TRBV2

CDR3 DNA: TGTGCCACCAGCAGAGAAGGCTGGACCGACTATGGCTACACCTTC
CDR3 protein: CATSREGWTDYGYTF
clone size: many
D gene: -
J gene: TRBJ1-2
V gene: TRBV15

CDR3 DNA: TGCAGCGTTGAAAAATGGGGACTAGCGGGAAGCACCGGGGAGCTGTTTTTT
CDR3 protein: CSVEKWGLAGSTGELFF
clone size: few
D gene: TRBD2
J gene: TRBJ2-2
V gene: TRBV29-1

CDR3 DNA: TGCGCCAGCAGCCCAGGGACAGGGGACTTACCCCTCCACTTT
CDR3 protein: CASSPGTGDLPLHF
clone size: many
D gene: TRBD1
J gene: TRBJ1-6
V gene: TRBV5-1

CDR3 DNA: TGCAGTGCCGTTCGACTAGCGGGAGCAGAGACCCAGTACTTC
CDR3 protein: CSAVRLAGAETQYF
clone size: -
D gene: TRBD2
J gene: TRBJ2-5
V gene: TRBV20-1

CDR3 DNA: TGTGCCTGGAGCCTCGGGCCAGATACGCAGTATTTT
CDR3 protein: CAWSLGPDTQYF
clone size: few
D gene: -
J gene: TRBJ2-3
V gene: TRBV30

CDR3 DNA: TGTGCCACCCGGGCCTCAGGGGCTGAGCAGCCCCAGCATTTT
CDR3 protein: CATRASGAEQPQHF
clone size: few
D gene: -
J gene: TRBJ1-5
V gene: TRBV24-1

CDR3 DNA: TGTGCCAGCAGCTTAAGCCCTCTCCTGTACGAGCAGTACTTC
CDR3 protein: CASSLSPLLYEQYF
clone size: few
D gene: -
J gene: TRBJ2-7
V gene: TRBV7-2

CDR3 DNA: TGTGCCAGCAGCTGGCTGACGGGATTCTACAATGAGCAGTTCTTC
CDR3 protein: CASSWLTGFYNEQFF
clone size: -
D gene: -
J gene: TRBJ2-1
V gene: TRBV11-3

CDR3 DNA: TGTGCCAGCAGCCAAATGGCGGGCAACACCGGGGAGCTGTTTTTT
CDR3 protein: CASSQMAGNTGELFF
clone size: -
D gene: -
J gene: TRBJ2-2
V gene: TRBV3-1

CDR3 DNA: TGCGCCAGCATCCGGGAGCCGAACACCGGGGAGCTGTTTTTT
CDR3 protein: CASIREPNTGELFF
clone size: few
D gene: -
J gene: TRBJ2-2
V gene: TRBV5-1

CDR3 DNA: TGCGCCAGCAGCCAAGATCTGGCAGGGGATGCCTACGAGCAGTACTTC
CDR3 protein: CASSQDLAGDAYEQYF
clone size: -
D gene: -
J gene: TRBJ2-7
V gene: TRBV4-3

CDR3 DNA: TGTGCCAGCAGCCCCCAGTACGAGCAGTACTTC
CDR3 protein: CASSPQYEQYF
clone size: -
D gene: -
J gene: TRBJ2-7
V gene: TRBV7-2

CDR3 DNA: TGTGCCAGCAGCTTAGGGCAGGGGGCGGACAATGAGCAGTTCTTC
CDR3 protein: CASSLGQGADNEQFF
clone size: few
D gene: TRBD1
J gene: TRBJ2-1
V gene: TRBV11-1

CDR3 DNA: TGCGCCAGCATGCGACTAGCGGGTACCTACGAGCAGTACTTC
CDR3 protein: CASMRLAGTYEQYF
clone size: -
D gene: TRBD2
J gene: TRBJ2-7
V gene: TRBV10-2

CDR3 DNA: TGTGCCAGCAGTTTACACGCGATCGTGGATACGCAGTATTTT
CDR3 protein: CASSLHAIVDTQYF
clone size: few
D gene: -
J gene: TRBJ2-3
V gene: TRBV28

CDR3 DNA: TGTGCCAGCAGTGGGACAGGGGTAGTCACAGATACGCAGTATTTT
CDR3 protein: CASSGTGVVTDTQYF
clone size: -
D gene: TRBD1
J gene: TRBJ2-3
V gene: TRBV6-1

CDR3 DNA: TGTGCCAGCAGCTTTTGGGTGGGCGGAGCGACGCCAGATACGCAGTATTTT
CDR3 protein: CASSFWVGGATPDTQYF
clone size: -
D gene: -
J gene: TRBJ2-3
V gene: TRBV5-6

CDR3 DNA: TGCAGTGCAAGACTAGCGGCAAGCACAGATACGCAGTATTTT
CDR3 protein: CSARLAASTDTQYF
clone size: few
D gene: TRBD2
J gene: TRBJ2-3
V gene: TRBV20-1

CDR3 DNA: TGTGCCAGCAGCCCGATGGTTACTCGCGGGAACCGACAGCAGTTCTTC
CDR3 protein: CASSPMVTRGNRQQFF
clone size: many
D gene: -
J gene: TRBJ2-1
V gene: TRBV7-9

CDR3 DNA: TGCAGCGTTAGTACAGGGGGGGATACTGAAGCTTTCTTT
CDR3 protein: CSVSTGGDTEAFF
clone size: -
D gene: TRBD1
J gene: TRBJ1-1
V gene: TRBV29-1